This record covers a single TCR beta chain. No antigen is known for it. This CDR3 has 15 residues. Trimming took off 1 base at V and 2 bases at J, with 12 bases between the two ends. The V gene's germline CDR1 is GTSNPN and CDR2 SVGIG (reference sequence). TCRdb itself ran the 5' RACE reads through MiXCR, one entry per CDR3 protein. The table includes approximately 70,000 distinct CDR3 sequences, roughly 9.1% detected once. These data belong to a study of early T cells in non-severe SARS-CoV-2 infection. General study points: Matching results from VDJdb favored anti-spike CD8 responses, leaving private and CD4 specificities undetected.

The receptor comes from an adult who was a healthcare worker with PCR-confirmed SARS-CoV-2 infection or an uninfected control (not recorded which). Sequenced here: whole blood, sampled at baseline. V usage is TRBV30 and J usage is TRBJ1-3, with D unresolved. The CDR3 protein is CAWSAGTAAGNTIYF. DNA for the CDR3: TGTGCCTGGAGTGCTGGAACAGCCGCTGGAAACACCATATATTTT.